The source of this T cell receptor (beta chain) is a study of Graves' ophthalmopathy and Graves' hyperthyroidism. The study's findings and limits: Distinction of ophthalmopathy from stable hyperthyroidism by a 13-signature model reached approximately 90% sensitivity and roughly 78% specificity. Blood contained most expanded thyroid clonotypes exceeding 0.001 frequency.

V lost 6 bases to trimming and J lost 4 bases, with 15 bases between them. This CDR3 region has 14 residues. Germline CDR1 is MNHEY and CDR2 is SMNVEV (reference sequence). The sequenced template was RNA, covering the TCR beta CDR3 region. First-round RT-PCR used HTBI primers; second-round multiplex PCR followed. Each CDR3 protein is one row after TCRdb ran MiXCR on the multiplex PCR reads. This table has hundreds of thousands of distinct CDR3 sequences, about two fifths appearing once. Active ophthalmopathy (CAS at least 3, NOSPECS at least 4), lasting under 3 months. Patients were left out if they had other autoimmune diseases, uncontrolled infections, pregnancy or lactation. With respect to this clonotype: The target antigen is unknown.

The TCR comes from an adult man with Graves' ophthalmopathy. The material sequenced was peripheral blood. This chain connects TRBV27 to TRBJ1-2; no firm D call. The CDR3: CASRPGGSGYGYTF. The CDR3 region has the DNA TGTGCCAGCAGGCCCGGAGGCTCAGGCTATGGCTACACCTTC.